The next 5 T cell receptor beta chains were all read from a single sample in a study of T cells in Graves' hyperthyroidism and ophthalmopathy (dated by TCRdb to the late 2010s). Libraries were prepared through multiplex PCR. The sequencing machine was an Illumina HiSeq 2000. Amplification of TCR beta CDR3 regions was carried out from RNA transcripts. A first-round RT-PCR of the TCR CDR3 used the HTBI primer set with the Qiagen OneStep RT-PCR kit. TCRdb redid the processing of the public reads, applying fastp at Q25 and MiXCR, and retained in-frame beta chains. Rows merge per CDR3 protein into single entries with the most common DNA and genes. The sample table shows approximately 590,000 distinct CDR3 sequences, and around a sixth are seen once. The ten most abundant clones make up under 8% of the sample. Source material: blood. The receptor source for this set is a woman under 40 with Graves' hyperthyroidism.

This clonotype was detected many times. The chain is built from TRBV27 and TRBJ1-2; no clear D. Looked up from germline, CDR1 is MNHEY and CDR2 is SMNVEV (reference sequence). This CDR3 spans 14 amino acids. V lost 7 bases, J lost 5 bases, and 17 bases lay in between. The CDR3 sequence: CASKADEGGYGYTF. For the CDR3, the DNA is TGTGCCAGCAAGGCGGATGAGGGCGGTTATGGCTACACCTTC.

This clonotype was detected many times. The rearrangement links TRBV7-2 to TRBJ2-7; 7 bases fit TRBD1. The CDR3 length is 14 residues. V trimming: 3 bases; J trimming: 3 bases; junction bases outside the gene matches: 5. The germline V gene has CDR1 SGHTA and CDR2 FQGNSA. CDR3 sequence reads: CASSLFGTVYEQYF. CDR3 DNA: TGTGCCAGCAGCTTGTTCGGGACAGTCTACGAGCAGTACTTC. The full variable domain, in which reference TRBV7-2 and TRBJ2-7 provide the parts outside the CDR3, is GAGVSQSPSNKVTEKGKDVELRCDPISGHTALYWYRQSLGQGLEFLIYFQGNSAPDKSGLPSDRFSAERTGGSVSTLTIQRTQQEDSAVYLCASSLFGTVYEQYFGPGTRLTVT.

At least ten counts were recorded for this clonotype. The genes are TRBV15 and TRBJ2-4; D unclear. Germline lookup yields CDR1 LNHNV and CDR2 YYDKDF (reference sequence). The CDR3 loop spans 17 amino acids. Trimming stripped 0 bases from V and 1 base from J, with 13 bases between. The CDR3 DNA follows: TGTGCCACCAGCAGAGATAGAGTGTCGAGGGCCAAAAACATTCAGTACTTC. Protein: CATSRDRVSRAKNIQYF.

This clonotype was recorded many times. CDR3 loop: CASSVTGAYNEQFF. The DNA for the CDR3 is TGTGCCAGCAGCGTGACAGGGGCCTACAATGAGCAGTTCTTC. The chain is built from TRBV7-9 and TRBJ2-1, with 8 bases aligning to TRBD1. V was clipped by 5 bases and J by 2 bases; unmatched bases: 2. The V gene's germline CDR1 is SEHNR and CDR2 FQNEAQ (reference sequence). This CDR3 is built from 14 residues.

In this sample, this clonotype turned up a few times. The V call is TRBV7-6, the J call TRBJ2-5; weak D call: TRBD2 (6 bases). V was trimmed by 10 bases and J by 0 bases, leaving 12 bases between them. The CDR3 spans 13 residues. CDR1 SGHVS and CDR2 FNYEAQ come from the germline V gene. CDR3 sequence: CATTGGHQETQYF. DNA for the CDR3: TGTGCCACCACCGGGGGTCACCAAGAGACCCAGTACTTC.